This entry describes one T cell receptor (beta chain). Its antigen is unidentified. Produced via immunoSEQ multiplex PCR; TCRdb's table is partial and in-frame only. This sample yields 46,000 or so clones, of which approximately 84% are seen a single time; 5.9% belongs to the top ten. Documented time point: recipient sample about 28 days before transplant, after cytoreduction. Recipients were bled about 28 days pretransplant and at posttransplant days 30, 100, 180. The sample comes from a study of T cell clonotyping in hematopoietic cell transplantation. The study's findings and limits: After transplant, recipient diversity fell while pathologically expanded clonotypes grew through day 180.

V was shortened by 4 bases and J by 3 bases, with 9 bases between the two germline ends. The CDR3 is 13 amino acids. Germline V gene lookup returns CDR1 SNHLY and CDR2 FYNNEI. This chain uses TRBV2 with TRBJ1-2; D ambiguous. The source material was peripheral blood mononuclear cells, sampled before stem cell transplant. This clonotype originated in a man in his sixties with biphenotypic leukemia. Some clones in this sample may be carry-over from other donors' samples. CDR3 protein: CASSANSDYGYTF. CDR3 nucleotides: TGTGCCAGCAGTGCGAACAGCGACTATGGCTACACCTTC. Together with reference TRBV2 and TRBJ1-2, the CDR3 gives the full variable domain: EPEVTQTPSHQVTQMGQEVILRCVPISNHLYFYWYRQILGQKVEFLVSFYNNEISEKSEIFDDQFSVERPDGSNFTLKIRSTKLEDSAMYFCASSANSDYGYTFGSGTRLTVV.